This entry concerns a single T cell receptor (beta chain). Its matching antigen is unknown. This entry comes from a study of metastatic and nonmetastatic thyroid tumors. Study as a whole: The study looked at repertoires side by side in blood and in tumor or nodule tissue from malignant and benign thyroid patients. General study points: Malignant thyroid tumors reportedly exceeded benign nodules significantly in TCR beta diversity, with the difference appearing in blood and tumor.

No patient received treatment before thyroid surgery. Trimming removed 2 bases from V and 12 bases from J, with 8 bases in between. The CDR3 has 12 residues. Germline lookup yields CDR1 MDHEN and CDR2 SYDVKM. Original processing methods: What underpinned the distant-metastasis classifier for papillary thyroid cancer was the set of CDR3 differences across clinicopathological groups. Through MiXCR, TCRdb re-clonotyped the PCR reads. The V and J calls and clone size are TCRdb's, not the authors'. Among 14,000 to 15,000 clones listed, about 3.5% were seen once. Sequencing was performed on tumor tissue. This chain connects TRBV28 to TRBJ1-6; D not certain. The receptor's source is a female donor with papillary thyroid cancer or a benign thyroid nodule (not recorded which). Some clones in this sample may be carry-over from other donors' samples. Here the CDR3 reads CASSLPRGPLHF. The DNA for the CDR3 is TGTGCCAGCAGTTTACCGCGAGGACCCCTCCACTTT.